The 11 T cell receptor beta chains given below trace back to one sample, sequenced in a study of blood T cell repertoires in COVID-19. The data were produced by immunoSEQ multiplex PCR, yet TCRdb's version contains in-frame clones alone and is incomplete. Among about 260,000 clones listed, about 80% were seen once. The sequenced material came from peripheral blood. These receptors were taken from a woman over 75 with acute or convalescent COVID-19.

Turning to this clone: This sample also contains other DNA sequences that code for the same CDR3. J is TRBJ2-3 and V is TRBV4-3; TRBD2 matches 7 bases. Per germline, CDR1 LGHNA and CDR2 YSLEER. V gave up 0 bases and J gave up 4 bases; unmatched junction bases: 1. This CDR3 contains 14 residues. For the CDR3, the DNA is TGCGCCAGCAGCCAAGATGCGGGAGCAGATACGCAGTATTTT. This sequence encodes CASSQDAGADTQYF.

The genes are TRBV11-3 and TRBJ1-1; D is uncertain. V was shortened by 8 bases and J by 8 bases, with 12 bases between the two germline ends. CDR1 and CDR2 (germline): SGHNT, YENEEA. The CDR3 length is 11 residues. The CDR3 bases are TGTGCCAGCCGGGAAGGGAAAGAAGCTTTCTTT. Its translation is CASREGKEAFF.

This CDR3 reads CASSQDDESGLTYEQYF. Here the CDR3 DNA reads TGTGCCAGCAGCCAAGACGACGAATCGGGACTAACCTACGAGCAGTACTTC. The chain joins TRBV3-1 (or the pseudogene TRBV3-2) to TRBJ2-7, with 7 bases aligning to TRBD2. Germline loops: CDR1 LGHDT, CDR2 YNNKEL (reference sequence). The CDR3 runs 17 residues. The ends lost 0 bases at V and 2 bases at J; junction bases unmatched: 10.

This chain uses TRBV30 with TRBJ2-5, with 8 bases fitting TRBD2. This CDR3 has 15 amino acids. V shed 1 base, J shed 1 base, and the junction held 5 bases outside the gene matches. Germline CDR1 GTSNPN, CDR2 SVGIG (reference sequence). CDR3: CAWSGGSGSQETQYF. The CDR3, as DNA: TGTGCCTGGAGTGGAGGAAGCGGGAGCCAAGAGACCCAGTACTTC.

This chain links TRBV29-1 with TRBJ2-3, with D uncertain. Germline V gives CDR1 SQVTM, CDR2 ANQGSEA. V was clipped by 5 bases and J by 0 bases, with 12 bases between them. CDR3 length equals 14 residues. CDR3 DNA: TGCAGCGTTTCTAGTGGGTATAGCACAGATACGCAGTATTTT. Translation: CSVSSGYSTDTQYF.

The gene calls are TRBV4-1 and TRBJ1-2; D ambiguous. V shed 0 bases and J shed 13 bases, with 18 bases lying between them. Germline CDR1 reads MGHRA; CDR2 reads YSYEKL. CDR3 length equals 14 residues. The CDR3 loop reads CASSQERKGETVTF. CDR3 coding DNA: TGCGCCAGCAGCCAAGAAAGGAAGGGAGAGACGGTCACCTTC.

CDR3 in amino acids: CASSPTKREGSYNEQFF. CDR3 nucleotide sequence: TGTGCCAGCAGTCCCACCAAGCGGGAGGGGTCCTACAATGAGCAGTTCTTC. This sequence joins TRBV25-1 and TRBJ2-1; 10 positions agree with TRBD2. J lost 1 base, V lost 5 bases, and 8 bases had no gene match. CDR3 size: 17 residues. CDR1 MGHDK and CDR2 SYGVNS come from the germline V gene.

The chain uses TRBV21-1 and TRBJ2-4; TRBD1 is the table's D call, not checked against the DNA. TRBV21-1 is reported as a pseudogene. CDR3 length equals 16 residues. Here the CDR3 DNA reads TGTGCCAGCAGCAAAGTAGGACAATTAGCCAAAAACATTCAGTACTTC. It specifies CASSKVGQLAKNIQYF.

V gene TRBV28 combines with J gene TRBJ2-7; a weak D match, TRBD1 (5 bases). CDR1 and CDR2 from the germline V gene are MDHEN and SYDVKM. CDR3 size: 12 residues. V gave up 6 bases and J gave up 3 bases, with 9 bases separating them. This CDR3 is CASRGRLYEQYF. As DNA, the CDR3 is TGTGCCAGCAGGGGGCGACTCTACGAGCAGTACTTC.

The gene calls are TRBV28 and TRBJ2-4, with a tentative D call TRBD1 (5 bases). CDR1 is MDHEN, CDR2 SYDVKM, per germline. The germline V and J ends were trimmed by 5 bases and 1 base, with 15 bases remaining between them. This CDR3 is 16 amino acids long. The CDR3 sequence is CASSPTGLVAKNIQYF. The CDR3 nucleotides are TGTGCCAGCAGTCCCACAGGTTTGGTGGCCAAAAACATTCAGTACTTC.

V and J are TRBV18 and TRBJ1-2; D is possibly TRBD1 (6 bases). Germline V gene sequence: CDR1 KGHSH, CDR2 LQKENI. The CDR3 has 16 residues. V was cut by 2 bases and J by 1 base, with 14 bases left in between. The CDR3 DNA reads TGTGCCAGCTCACCAGTTAGGACAGTGATTAACTATGGCTACACCTTC. Translated, it gives CASSPVRTVINYGYTF.